Presented here are 24 T cell receptor beta chains from one specimen sequenced in a study of cytomegalovirus exposure and HLA in healthy donors. Primers: 60 Vbeta forward and 13 Jbeta reverse. Clones were read by immunoSEQ multiplex PCR, and TCRdb kept only the in-frame ones, dropping some. In the table there are 200,000 to 250,000 clones, approximately 84% of which are singletons. Sequencing used PBMCs. The source is a woman between 40 and 50 years old in good health and CMV-seronegative.

This chain joins TRBV18 and TRBJ2-5; 7 nucleotides agree with TRBD1. The J segment lost 5 bases and the V segment lost 3 bases, leaving 6 bases of the junction unmatched. The CDR3 runs 14 residues. Germline V lookup: CDR1 KGHSH, CDR2 LQKENI. CDR3 region: CASSPTGLEETQYF. Here the CDR3 DNA reads TGTGCCAGCTCACCGACAGGGTTGGAGGAGACCCAGTACTTC.

The chain links TRBV5-1 to TRBJ1-4, with 7 bases identical to TRBD1. The junction had 7 bases not matched to a gene; V was cut back by 3 bases and J by 5 bases. Germline CDR1 reads SGHRS; CDR2 reads YFSETQ. The CDR3 is 15 residues long. This CDR3 is CASSWEGTENEKLFF. CDR3 nucleotides: TGCGCCAGCAGCTGGGAAGGGACAGAGAATGAAAAACTGTTTTTT.

With respect to this clone: Other DNA sequences of this sample code for an identical CDR3. The rearrangement uses TRBV28 and TRBJ1-2; D gene uncertain. This CDR3 is built from 12 residues. Germline CDR1 reads MDHEN; CDR2 reads SYDVKM. Trimming left V 1 base short and J 4 bases short, with 4 bases between. The CDR3 coding sequence is TGTGCCAGCAGTTTATCCTCCTATGGCTACACCTTC. It codes for CASSLSSYGYTF.

This rearrangement joins TRBV27 to TRBJ2-1; TRBD1 is a possible D gene (6 bases). The CDR3 runs 15 residues. Germline V gene data show CDR1 as MNHEY and CDR2 as SMNVEV (reference sequence). Trimming cost V 8 bases and J 7 bases, with 21 bases left between them. CDR3 loop: CASLSFPARGNEQFF. In DNA, the CDR3 is TGTGCCAGCTTATCGTTCCCCGCCAGGGGAAATGAGCAGTTCTTC.

This chain joins TRBV5-5 and TRBJ1-1; possibly TRBD1 for D (5 bases). V was pared by 4 bases and J by 4 bases, with 14 bases between. Germline V CDR1 and CDR2: SGHKS, YYEKEE (reference sequence). The CDR3 consists of 14 residues. The CDR3 DNA is TGTGCCAGCAGCCCCTGGGGCAAGGGCACTGAAGCTTTCTTT. Its translation is CASSPWGKGTEAFF.

This rearrangement joins TRBV29-1 to TRBJ1-1; D is unresolved. From germline, CDR1 is SQVTM and CDR2 ANQGSEA. The CDR3 length is 13 residues. V lost 0 bases and J lost 4, with 9 bases in between. This CDR3 reads CSVEDSRSTEAFF. The CDR3 DNA follows: TGCAGCGTTGAAGATTCAAGGAGCACTGAAGCTTTCTTT. The full variable domain, its missing parts supplied by reference TRBV29-1 and TRBJ1-1, is SAVISQKPSRDICQRGTSLTIQCQVDSQVTMMFWYRQQPGQSLTLIATANQGSEATYESGFVIDKFPISRPNLTFSTLTVSNMSPEDSSIYLCSVEDSRSTEAFFGQGTRLTVV.

This chain joins TRBV19 and TRBJ1-1, with D possibly TRBD1 on 6 matching bases. Germline assignment: CDR1 LNHDA and CDR2 SQIVND (reference sequence). This CDR3 is built from 12 residues. V lost 6 bases, J lost 1 base, and 6 bases lay in between. The CDR3 DNA sequence: TGTGCCAGTAGGGACAGGAACACTGAAGCTTTCTTT. Translated, it gives CASRDRNTEAFF.

As to this clone: The sample contains more than one DNA sequence encoding this CDR3. The chain recombines TRBV16 with TRBJ1-1; D is ambiguous. The CDR3 sequence is 18 residues long. CDR1 is KGHSY and CDR2 is FQNENV in the germline V gene. Trimming pared 3 bases from V and 0 bases from J, leaving 20 bases between. CDR3 DNA: TGTGCCAGCAGCCACCTTCCCGGCTACAGATCGGTGAACACTGAAGCTTTCTTT. Translating gives CASSHLPGYRSVNTEAFF.

The chain's CDR3 is CASSSGQGAYEQYF. CDR3 nucleotide sequence: TGTGCCAGTAGTTCCGGACAGGGGGCGTACGAGCAGTACTTC. The chain is built from TRBV19 and TRBJ2-7; 11 bases fit TRBD1. The trim removed 5 bases at V and 4 bases at J, leaving 4 bases unmatched. Germline lookup yields CDR1 LNHDA and CDR2 SQIVND (reference sequence). The CDR3 consists of 14 residues.

The chain combines TRBV5-1 with TRBJ1-2, with D maybe TRBD1 (6 bases). With 1 base removed from V and 4 bases from J, the gap between germline ends came to 17 bases. The CDR3 runs 16 residues. From germline, CDR1 is SGHRS and CDR2 YFSETQ. CDR3 sequence reads: CASSLSSVRGGYGYTF. The CDR3 DNA reads as TGCGCCAGCAGCTTGTCTTCCGTAAGAGGGGGCTATGGCTACACCTTC.

The J gene is TRBJ1-1, the V gene TRBV29-1; D call uncertain. The CDR3 has 11 residues. Germline V CDR1 and CDR2: SQVTM, ANQGSEA. Here the CDR3 reads CWATENTEAFF. CDR3 sequence (DNA): TGCTGGGCTACAGAGAACACTGAAGCTTTCTTT.

CDR3 sequence: CASKTGGVTNEKLFF. CDR3 in DNA: TGTGCCAGCAAAACAGGGGGCGTAACTAATGAAAAACTGTTTTTT. V gene TRBV6-1 combines with J gene TRBJ1-4, with TRBD1 matching over 9 bases. Germline V CDR1 and CDR2: MNHNS, SASEGT. V lost 7 bases, J lost 1 base, and 4 bases stayed unmatched. This CDR3 has 15 residues.

This clone was found once. The chain uses TRBV4-3 and TRBJ1-3; D is unresolved. This CDR3 spans 16 amino acids. Trimming removed 0 bases at V and 4 bases at J, with 13 bases between. Germline CDR1 LGHNA, CDR2 YSLEER. CDR3 sequence reads: CASSQDAPAGGNTIYF. The CDR3 region has the DNA TGCGCCAGCAGCCAAGACGCCCCAGCGGGCGGAAACACCATATATTTT.

The DNA for the CDR3 is TGTGCCAGCAGGGAGACTAGCGGGGGCCCGCGCGCTTACAATGAGCAGTTCTTC. Translating it yields CASRETSGGPRAYNEQFF. The rearrangement joins TRBV2 to TRBJ2-1, with 12 positions matching TRBD2. The V gene's germline CDR1 is SNHLY and CDR2 FYNNEI. The CDR3 has 18 amino acids. Trimming took 6 bases from V and 4 from J; bases not matched to a gene: 13.

This clone occurred a few times. The chain carries TRBV12-5 and TRBJ1-4, with D possibly being TRBD1 (6 bases). CDR1 LGHNT and CDR2 FRNRAP come from the germline V gene. This CDR3 has 16 residues. The V end was cut by 0 bases, the J end by 0 bases, with 8 bases between. CDR3 nucleotides: TGTGCTAGTGGTTTGGTAGGGGGTGCAACTAATGAAAAACTGTTTTTT. This sequence encodes CASGLVGGATNEKLFF.

The chain is built from TRBV7-6 and TRBJ1-2; the D gene is possibly TRBD1 (5 bases). The V gene's germline CDR1 is SGHVS and CDR2 FNYEAQ. The CDR3 covers 12 residues. Trimming left V 1 base short and J 8 bases short, with 8 bases between. This chain's CDR3 is CASSLGGDGYTF. The CDR3 bases are TGTGCCAGCAGCTTAGGGGGGGACGGCTACACCTTC.

As regards this clone: Compared with germline, one end of the junction differs, possibly owing to a read error. The V gene is TRBV7-2, the J gene TRBJ1-2, with 7 nucleotides matching TRBD1. The V gene's germline CDR1 is SGHTA and CDR2 FQGNSA. The CDR3 spans 11 residues. The CDR3: CASSLGAGQSF. Written as DNA, the CDR3 is TGTGCCAGCAGCTTAGGGGCGGGACAGAGCTTC.

This chain uses TRBV7-3 with TRBJ2-3, with 7 positions matching TRBD1. Germline CDR1 and CDR2: SGHTA and FQGTGA. Germline trimming cut 3 bases from V and 0 bases from J; bases unmatched to any gene: 0. CDR3 length equals 14 residues. The CDR3 loop reads CASSLTGSTDTQYF. The DNA for the CDR3 is TGTGCCAGCAGCTTGACAGGGAGCACAGATACGCAGTATTTT.

The rearrangement joins TRBV30 to TRBJ2-2; TRBD1 matches 9 bases. The CDR3 has 15 amino acids. Germline V gene lookup returns CDR1 GTSNPN and CDR2 SVGIG (reference sequence). Losses at the gene ends were 2 bases for V and 11 bases for J; bases not matched to a gene: 12. The CDR3 coding sequence is TGTGCCTGGAGTAGGACAGGGGTCCTTAGGGGCGAGCTGTTTTTT. Its translation is CAWSRTGVLRGELFF. The full variable domain, rest sourced from reference TRBV30 and TRBJ2-2, is SQTIHQWPATLVQPVGSPLSLECTVEGTSNPNLYWYRQAAGRGLQLLFYSVGIGQISSEVPQNLSASRPQDRQFILSSKKLLLSDSGFYLCAWSRTGVLRGELFFGEGSRLTVL.

This chain connects TRBV29-1 to TRBJ1-2, with a tentative D call TRBD1 (6 bases). Germline V gene data show CDR1 as SQVTM and CDR2 as ANQGSEA. V shed 7 bases and J shed 8 bases, with 17 bases lying between them. The CDR3 is made up of 12 amino acids. The CDR3 is CSASQQGGGYTF. The CDR3 region has the DNA TGCAGCGCCTCCCAACAGGGAGGGGGCTACACCTTC. Full variable domain (outside the CDR3, taken from reference TRBV29-1 and TRBJ1-2): SAVISQKPSRDICQRGTSLTIQCQVDSQVTMMFWYRQQPGQSLTLIATANQGSEATYESGFVIDKFPISRPNLTFSTLTVSNMSPEDSSIYLCSASQQGGGYTFGSGTRLTVV.

V and J are TRBV9 and TRBJ2-5; 11 bases agree with TRBD2. From germline, CDR1 is SGDLS and CDR2 YYNGEE. The length of the CDR3 is 17 residues. The junction had 10 bases not matched to a gene; V was cut back by 3 bases and J by 3 bases. CDR3 nucleotides: TGTGCCAGCAGCGCCCACCCAACGGGACTAGCGGAAGAGACCCAGTACTTC. Translating it yields CASSAHPTGLAEETQYF. The full variable domain, rest sourced from reference TRBV9 and TRBJ2-5, is DSGVTQTPKHLITATGQRVTLRCSPRSGDLSVYWYQQSLDQGLQFLIQYYNGEERAKGNILERFSAQQFPDLHSELNLSSLELGDSALYFCASSAHPTGLAEETQYFGPGTRLLVL.

V gene TRBV7-8 combines with J gene TRBJ2-1; D is uncertain. This CDR3 is built from 12 residues. Germline V CDR1 and CDR2: SGHVS, FQNEAQ. Trimming took 4 bases from V and 9 from J, leaving 10 bases between them. The CDR3 spells CASSSHLSEQFF. The CDR3 DNA is TGTGCCAGCAGCTCCCACTTGAGTGAGCAGTTCTTC.

The rearrangement uses TRBV6-5 and TRBJ1-2; a weak D match, TRBD1 (5 bases). Trimming took off 7 bases at V and 8 bases at J, with 20 bases between the two ends. CDR3 length equals 14 residues. The germline V gene has CDR1 MNHEY and CDR2 SVGAGI. In DNA, the CDR3 is TGTGCCAGCATACGGGCAGGGCGCGACTCAGGCTACACCTTC. Translation gives CASIRAGRDSGYTF.

This chain joins TRBV29-1 and TRBJ2-3; no clear D. Germline V gives CDR1 SQVTM, CDR2 ANQGSEA. V lost 7 bases to trimming and J lost 0 bases, with 8 bases between them. The CDR3 contains 12 residues. CDR3 region: CSAQSSTDTQYF. CDR3 DNA: TGCAGCGCACAGTCTAGCACAGATACGCAGTATTTT.